The entry below describes one T cell receptor beta chain. The antigen remains undetermined. This sample was taken from a study of T cell clonotyping in hematopoietic cell transplantation. Findings and caveats of the study: After transplant, recipient diversity fell while pathologically expanded clonotypes grew through day 180. Few recipient clonotypes overlapped donors; over 95% were de novo at given depth.

V lost 5 bases, J lost 7 bases, and 6 bases stayed unmatched. CDR1 is MNHEY and CDR2 is SVGAGI in the germline V gene. The CDR3 covers 14 residues. Clones were read by immunoSEQ multiplex PCR, and TCRdb kept only the in-frame ones, dropping some. The table lists 35,000 to 45,000 clones, approximately 88% of them singletons. This rearrangement joins TRBV6-5 to TRBJ2-2; TRBD1 matches at 8 bases. The origin of this receptor is a woman between 35 and 50 years old in good health. Some clones in this sample may be carry-over from other donors' samples. The sample was peripheral blood mononuclear cells. CDR3 residues: CASSTDRDSGELFF. The CDR3 nucleotides are TGTGCCAGCAGTACGGACAGGGACAGCGGGGAGCTGTTTTTT.